A selection of T cell receptor beta chains follows, all from one sample in a study of cytomegalovirus exposure and HLA in healthy donors. Sequenced by immunoSEQ multiplex PCR; TCRdb stores in-frame clones only, minus some. The table has 100,000 to 150,000 clones, 80% to 85% seen once. The material sequenced was PBMCs. The receptors come from a human donor in good health. The CDR3 runs from the conserved cysteine through the conserved F or W. A D gene is named only where the DNA matches it firmly.

TRBV6-1	.	TRBJ1-2	CASSEAVRVYYGYTF
TRBV7-9	.	TRBJ1-2	CSSSAGVNGYTF
TRBV4-1	TRBD1	TRBJ1-5	CATTFEPGQLNQPQHF
TRBV5-6	.	TRBJ1-5	CASSLWENRPQHF
TRBV7-9	.	TRBJ2-5	CASSGTTSYQETQYF
TRBV7-8	.	TRBJ2-1	CASSSWEASSYNEQFF
TRBV5-1	.	TRBJ2-5	CASSPQETQYF
TRBV4-2	TRBD2	TRBJ2-1	CASSQAGTSDEQFF
TRBV7-6	TRBD1	TRBJ2-2	CASSFRVGDRGPGELFF
TRBV28	.	TRBJ2-7	CASSSQGHEQYF
TRBV5-5	TRBD1	TRBJ2-2	CASSLGFGTGITTGELFF
TRBV29-1	.	TRBJ2-1	CSVDGLANEQFF
TRBV7-9	.	TRBJ1-1	CASSLPGDTEAFF
TRBV25-1	.	TRBJ2-3	CASSDQLYTQYF
TRBV5-1	.	TRBJ2-1	CASSAQVLAYNEQFF
TRBV7-9	TRBD2	TRBJ2-2	CASTDMRGGRTGELFF
TRBV28	.	TRBJ1-2	CASSLEGWNYGYTF
TRBV6-5	.	TRBJ2-5	CASSYSTGETQYF
TRBV27	.	TRBJ1-4	CASRLGQAFYEKLFF
TRBV11-2	.	TRBJ2-7	CASSWGSGGTSGLYF
TRBV10-1	TRBD2	TRBJ2-5	CASSPGLVRGGEETQYF
TRBV6-6	.	TRBJ2-3	CASKGAGASTDTQYF
TRBV13	TRBD1	TRBJ2-7	CASSSRDRELYEQYF
TRBV5-1	.	TRBJ1-5	CASSPGATDQPQHF
TRBV25-1	TRBD1	TRBJ2-7	CASSSDRVYPYEQYF
TRBV9	.	TRBJ2-1	CASNLPGGHEQFF
TRBV7-9	.	TRBJ1-3	CASSLTGNTGNTIYF
TRBV4-1	TRBD1	TRBJ1-4	CASSHPRGTNEKLFF
TRBV7-3	.	TRBJ1-1	CASSSSTDTEAFF
TRBV6-1	.	TRBJ1-5	CASRGRGQYNQPQHF
TRBV18	.	TRBJ2-3	CASSPPVARSSTDTQYF
TRBV7-6	TRBD2	TRBJ2-1	CASSQEGRAYNEQFF
TRBV4-1	.	TRBJ1-1	CASSQDPFGGTEAFF
TRBV6-1	.	TRBJ1-4	CASSYREKLFF
TRBV4-1	.	TRBJ1-2	CASSQDGRGNYGYTF
TRBV5-6	.	TRBJ1-3	CASSLPGGERNTIYF
TRBV4-1	.	TRBJ1-2	CASSRVETGYGYTF
TRBV19	.	TRBJ1-3	CASSIKGLENTIYF
TRBV9	TRBD1	TRBJ1-2	CASSAGGFQLANYGYTF
TRBV9	.	TRBJ1-2	CASSVSGVTYGYTF
TRBV27	.	TRBJ1-1	CASSLGSGTEAFF
TRBV18	TRBD2	TRBJ2-1	CASSPEGSGLHNEQFF
TRBV27	TRBD2	TRBJ2-7	CASTRGGGESYEQYF
TRBV2	.	TRBJ2-1	CASRARPLSSYNEQFF
TRBV5-1	TRBD2	TRBJ2-3	CASSYGLAGGDTQYF
TRBV2	.	TRBJ1-1	CASIRGNTEAFF
TRBV6-1	.	TRBJ1-2	CASSDYRANYGYTF
TRBV11-2	.	TRBJ2-2	CASRLTGFDTGELFF
TRBV11-1	.	TRBJ1-1	CASSLSDNTEAFF
TRBV9	TRBD1	TRBJ2-2	CASSVGGQGFSGELFF
TRBV27	.	TRBJ2-7	CASSFASEQYF
TRBV19	.	TRBJ1-5	CASTGSYQPQHF
TRBV4-2	.	TRBJ2-1	CASSQSTRGVYNEQFF